These T cell receptor beta chains were read from a single sample in a study of radiotherapy plus CTLA-4 blockade in lung cancer. Only in-frame clones appear in the TCRdb table, and some are missing; sequencing was by immunoSEQ multiplex PCR. The sample has roughly 50,000 clones; roughly 84% are singletons. The sample in question was peripheral blood, obtained from a patient treated with radiotherapy plus ipilimumab. The receptors shown here come from a human donor with non-small cell lung cancer whose response to radiotherapy plus ipilimumab could not be evaluated. Each CDR3 is given with its conserved first and last residue. The D gene is left open where the match is weak. Size tells how often a clone was seen (once, few, many) or the class of an expanded clone, and some rows leave it out.

j_call: TRBJ1-5
clone_size: few
v_call: TRBV30
d_call: TRBD1
cdr3_nt: TGTGCCTGGAGTGTTGTGACAGGGGGCCATCAGCCCCAGCATTTT
cdr3_aa: CAWSVVTGGHQPQHF

j_call: TRBJ2-3
clone_size: -
v_call: TRBV28
d_call: -
cdr3_nt: TGTGCCAGCAGTTTATTGGGGGGTCCCGGGGGCACAGATACGCAGTATTTT
cdr3_aa: CASSLLGGPGGTDTQYF

j_call: TRBJ1-4
clone_size: -
v_call: TRBV5-1
d_call: TRBD1
cdr3_nt: TGCGCCAGCAGCTGGGGGGACAGAGCAACTAATGAGAAACTGTTTTTT
cdr3_aa: CASSWGDRATNEKLFF

j_call: TRBJ2-3
clone_size: -
v_call: TRBV19
d_call: TRBD2
cdr3_nt: TGTGCCAGTAGTACCCTAGCGGTGCGCACAGATACGCAGTATTTT
cdr3_aa: CASSTLAVRTDTQYF

j_call: TRBJ1-3
clone_size: once
v_call: TRBV7-2
d_call: -
cdr3_nt: TGTGCCAGCAGCTTCTATGGACAGCAAAACACCATATATTTT
cdr3_aa: CASSFYGQQNTIYF

j_call: TRBJ1-1
clone_size: once
v_call: TRBV23-1
d_call: -
cdr3_nt: TGCGCCAGCAGCCAGCCAGGGAACACTGAAGCTTTCTTT
cdr3_aa: CASSQPGNTEAFF

j_call: TRBJ2-5
clone_size: once
v_call: TRBV7-2
d_call: TRBD2
cdr3_nt: TGTGCCAGCAGCCCTCCGTCCGGGGGGGCCGGGGAGACCCAGTACTTC
cdr3_aa: CASSPPSGGAGETQYF

j_call: TRBJ2-1
clone_size: -
v_call: TRBV30
d_call: -
cdr3_nt: TGTGCCTGGATCCCATTAGTGGGGGGTGAGCAGTTCTTC
cdr3_aa: CAWIPLVGGEQFF

j_call: TRBJ1-5
clone_size: -
v_call: TRBV19
d_call: TRBD1
cdr3_nt: TGTGCCAGTACAAAAGCAGGGGGAAATCAGCCCCAGCATTTT
cdr3_aa: CASTKAGGNQPQHF

j_call: TRBJ1-5
clone_size: -
v_call: TRBV20-1
d_call: -
cdr3_nt: TGCAGTGCTAGAGCCGAACGGGCCCAGCATTTT
cdr3_aa: CSARAERAQHF

j_call: TRBJ2-2
clone_size: -
v_call: TRBV18
d_call: -
cdr3_nt: TGTGCCAGCTCACCACAAACAGGGAACACCGGGGAGCTGTTTTTT
cdr3_aa: CASSPQTGNTGELFF

j_call: TRBJ2-3
clone_size: few
v_call: TRBV6-1
d_call: -
cdr3_nt: TGTGCCAGCAGTGCTCAGGGGCCCACCACAGATACGCAGTATTTT
cdr3_aa: CASSAQGPTTDTQYF

j_call: TRBJ2-5
clone_size: -
v_call: TRBV29-1
d_call: -
cdr3_nt: TGCAGCGTACACAAGGTCGGGGAGACCCAGTACTTC
cdr3_aa: CSVHKVGETQYF

j_call: TRBJ2-7
clone_size: few
v_call: TRBV5-1
d_call: -
cdr3_nt: TGCGCCAGCAGCTTGCGTAGCGATGGGTACGAGCAGTACTTC
cdr3_aa: CASSLRSDGYEQYF

j_call: TRBJ1-5
clone_size: -
v_call: TRBV7-2
d_call: -
cdr3_nt: TGTGCCAGCAGCTTAGCGCGGGCTGGCAGCAATCAGCCCCAGCATTTT
cdr3_aa: CASSLARAGSNQPQHF

j_call: TRBJ2-1
clone_size: -
v_call: TRBV4-3
d_call: -
cdr3_nt: TGCGCCAGCAGCCAAGGATTTTATAAGGACAGTTACAATGAGCAGTTCTTC
cdr3_aa: CASSQGFYKDSYNEQFF

j_call: TRBJ1-5
clone_size: -
v_call: TRBV6-1
d_call: TRBD1
cdr3_nt: TGTGTCAGCAGAACAACAGGGGATCAGCCCCAGCATTTT
cdr3_aa: CVSRTTGDQPQHF

j_call: TRBJ2-1
clone_size: -
v_call: TRBV29-1
d_call: -
cdr3_nt: TGCAGCGTTGGGGCCAGGGACTCTGAGCAGTTCTTC
cdr3_aa: CSVGARDSEQFF

j_call: TRBJ2-1
clone_size: -
v_call: TRBV7-9
d_call: TRBD2
cdr3_nt: TGTGCCAGCAGCCCGCGGGGGGCACTATACAATGAGCAGTTCTTC
cdr3_aa: CASSPRGALYNEQFF

j_call: TRBJ1-6
clone_size: -
v_call: TRBV6-5
d_call: -
cdr3_nt: TGTGCCAGCAGCCATTTGAAGCGGGATTCACCCCTCCACTTT
cdr3_aa: CASSHLKRDSPLHF

j_call: TRBJ1-1
clone_size: -
v_call: TRBV5-4
d_call: -
cdr3_nt: TGTGCCAGCAGCTTACAGGGGAACACTGAAGCTTTCTTT
cdr3_aa: CASSLQGNTEAFF

j_call: TRBJ1-2
clone_size: -
v_call: TRBV11-2
d_call: -
cdr3_nt: TGTGCCAGCAGCTTAGGGGCCGAAGTCCCTAACTATGGCTACACCTTC
cdr3_aa: CASSLGAEVPNYGYTF

j_call: TRBJ1-6
clone_size: -
v_call: TRBV11-2
d_call: -
cdr3_nt: TGTGCCAGCAGCTTAGGTATATTCGGAGGATATAATTCACCCCTCCACTTT
cdr3_aa: CASSLGIFGGYNSPLHF

j_call: TRBJ2-5
clone_size: -
v_call: TRBV7-9
d_call: -
cdr3_nt: TGTGCCAGCAGCTCTCGTTACCAAGAGACCCAGTACTTC
cdr3_aa: CASSSRYQETQYF

j_call: TRBJ2-1
clone_size: -
v_call: TRBV5-1
d_call: -
cdr3_nt: TGCGCCAGCAGCTTGGGGCCTAGCGCGCTGTCCTCCTACAATGAGCAGTTCTTC
cdr3_aa: CASSLGPSALSSYNEQFF

j_call: TRBJ2-7
clone_size: once
v_call: TRBV18
d_call: TRBD2
cdr3_nt: TGTGCCAGCTCACCGCGGGAGGGCAGACTCTCCTACGAGCAGTACTTC
cdr3_aa: CASSPREGRLSYEQYF

j_call: TRBJ2-1
clone_size: -
v_call: TRBV5-1
d_call: TRBD2
cdr3_nt: TGCGCCAGCAGCTTGGGAGCGGGAGGGTCCTACAATGAGCAGTTCTTC
cdr3_aa: CASSLGAGGSYNEQFF

j_call: TRBJ2-2
clone_size: few
v_call: TRBV2
d_call: TRBD1
cdr3_nt: TGTGCCAGCTCTCGACAGGGTGAGACCGGGGAGCTGTTTTTT
cdr3_aa: CASSRQGETGELFF

j_call: TRBJ1-1
clone_size: -
v_call: TRBV6-5
d_call: -
cdr3_nt: TGTGCCAGCAGCCCCCGGGAAGGCGGGTGGACTGAAGCTTTCTTT
cdr3_aa: CASSPREGGWTEAFF

j_call: TRBJ2-7
clone_size: few
v_call: TRBV4-1
d_call: -
cdr3_nt: TGCGCCAGCAGCTCCAGGGACACAGAACCCTACGAGCAGTACTTC
cdr3_aa: CASSSRDTEPYEQYF

j_call: TRBJ1-5
clone_size: -
v_call: TRBV4-3
d_call: -
cdr3_nt: TGCGCCAGCAGCCAGGTTTTTGACAGAAGACAGCCCCAGCATTTT
cdr3_aa: CASSQVFDRRQPQHF

j_call: TRBJ2-3
clone_size: -
v_call: TRBV6-5
d_call: -
cdr3_nt: TGTGCCAGCAGTTACTCGCCGGGGGGCCTCACAGATACGCAGTATTTT
cdr3_aa: CASSYSPGGLTDTQYF

j_call: TRBJ1-1
clone_size: -
v_call: TRBV5-1
d_call: TRBD1
cdr3_nt: TGCGCCAGCAGCCTGCGACCTACAGGGGGCAGAGGATCCATGAACACTGAAGCTTTCTTT
cdr3_aa: CASSLRPTGGRGSMNTEAFF

j_call: TRBJ2-7
clone_size: -
v_call: TRBV9
d_call: TRBD2
cdr3_nt: TGTGCCAGCAGCGTTGGGGGGAGGGCCCCCTACGAGCAGTACTTC
cdr3_aa: CASSVGGRAPYEQYF

j_call: TRBJ2-3
clone_size: -
v_call: TRBV28
d_call: TRBD1
cdr3_nt: TGTGCCAGCAGCCCGAGACAGGGGGGGGCCACAGATACGCAGTATTTT
cdr3_aa: CASSPRQGGATDTQYF

j_call: TRBJ2-3
clone_size: -
v_call: TRBV7-2
d_call: -
cdr3_nt: TGTGCCAGCAGCTTAGTCCCTAGCCTAAGGACAGATACGCAGTATTTT
cdr3_aa: CASSLVPSLRTDTQYF

j_call: TRBJ2-5
clone_size: -
v_call: TRBV10-3
d_call: TRBD2
cdr3_nt: TGTGCCATCAGCCCTAGCGGGGGGCTGGGGGAGACCCAGTACTTC
cdr3_aa: CAISPSGGLGETQYF

j_call: TRBJ2-1
clone_size: -
v_call: TRBV5-4
d_call: TRBD1
cdr3_nt: TGTGCCAGCAGCTTGGGAGGGACAGGGTACAATGAGCAGTTCTTC
cdr3_aa: CASSLGGTGYNEQFF

j_call: TRBJ2-3
clone_size: -
v_call: TRBV28
d_call: -
cdr3_nt: TGTGCCAGCAGTCTGGGTCGACAGAGTACGCAGTATTTT
cdr3_aa: CASSLGRQSTQYF

j_call: TRBJ1-1
clone_size: -
v_call: TRBV12-2
d_call: -
cdr3_nt: TGTGCAAGTCGCTTTACGGGCCTAGCTGGGACAAGGAACACTGAAGCTTTCTTT
cdr3_aa: CASRFTGLAGTRNTEAFF

j_call: TRBJ2-7
clone_size: -
v_call: TRBV18
d_call: -
cdr3_nt: TGTGCCAGCTCCCTCTCCTACGAGCAGTACTTC
cdr3_aa: CASSLSYEQYF

j_call: TRBJ2-7
clone_size: -
v_call: TRBV19
d_call: TRBD2
cdr3_nt: TGTGCCACCCAGACTAGCGGGGCCTCCTACGAGCAGTACTTC
cdr3_aa: CATQTSGASYEQYF

j_call: TRBJ1-1
clone_size: -
v_call: TRBV11-2
d_call: -
cdr3_nt: TGTGCCAGCAGCTCGGACACCCTCACTGAAGCTTTCTTT
cdr3_aa: CASSSDTLTEAFF

j_call: TRBJ1-6
clone_size: -
v_call: TRBV18
d_call: -
cdr3_nt: TGTGCCAGCTCACCCTGGGCAGAGGGTAATTCACCCCTCCACTTT
cdr3_aa: CASSPWAEGNSPLHF

j_call: TRBJ1-4
clone_size: -
v_call: TRBV2
d_call: -
cdr3_nt: TGTGCCAGCGGGAGGGGCGCGGGTGAAAAACTGTTTTTT
cdr3_aa: CASGRGAGEKLFF

j_call: TRBJ1-1
clone_size: -
v_call: TRBV19
d_call: TRBD1
cdr3_nt: TGTGCCAGTAGTGGCGCAGGGGGCTACACTGAAGCTTTCTTT
cdr3_aa: CASSGAGGYTEAFF

j_call: TRBJ1-1
clone_size: -
v_call: TRBV5-1
d_call: TRBD1
cdr3_nt: TGCGCCAGCAGCCGACAGGGACGAACGGGGGACACTGAAGCTTTCTTT
cdr3_aa: CASSRQGRTGDTEAFF

j_call: TRBJ1-2
clone_size: once
v_call: TRBV5-1
d_call: TRBD1
cdr3_nt: TGCGCCAGCAGGGACAGGGACTATGGCTACACCTTC
cdr3_aa: CASRDRDYGYTF

j_call: TRBJ2-7
clone_size: -
v_call: TRBV5-6
d_call: TRBD1
cdr3_nt: TGTGCCAGCGCTACCCCGAGGACAGGGGCCTACGAGCAGTACTTC
cdr3_aa: CASATPRTGAYEQYF

j_call: TRBJ2-7
clone_size: -
v_call: TRBV6-1
d_call: -
cdr3_nt: TGTGCCAGCAGTCCCCGACAACACCAATACGAGCAGTACTTC
cdr3_aa: CASSPRQHQYEQYF

j_call: TRBJ2-5
clone_size: few
v_call: TRBV6-6
d_call: -
cdr3_nt: TGTGCCAGCAGTTACTCGCAGGTCCAAGAGACCCAGTACTTC
cdr3_aa: CASSYSQVQETQYF

j_call: TRBJ2-5
clone_size: -
v_call: TRBV19
d_call: TRBD2
cdr3_nt: TGTGCCAGTACCTCTCGACTAGCGGGAGTCCAAGAGACCCAGTACTTC
cdr3_aa: CASTSRLAGVQETQYF

j_call: TRBJ1-3
clone_size: -
v_call: TRBV5-3
d_call: TRBD1
cdr3_nt: TGTGCCAGATGCCACGTTGGGCACAGGGGATGTTGGGACACCATATATTTT
cdr3_aa: CARCHVGHRGCWDTIYF

j_call: TRBJ2-3
clone_size: -
v_call: TRBV18
d_call: TRBD2
cdr3_nt: TGTGCCAGCTCATCTGCAACTAGCGGGGGCACAGATACGCAGTATTTT
cdr3_aa: CASSSATSGGTDTQYF

j_call: TRBJ2-1
clone_size: once
v_call: TRBV5-1
d_call: TRBD1
cdr3_nt: TGCGCCAGCAGAGGGACAGGGGAGGATGAGCAGTTCTTC
cdr3_aa: CASRGTGEDEQFF